The clone carrying this T cell receptor beta chain came up many times. CDR1 is SEHNR, CDR2 FQNEAQ, per germline (reference sequence). This CDR3 has 15 amino acids. The V and J ends lost 1 base and 8 bases respectively, with 12 bases between them. The record originates from a study of T cell repertoires in cytomegalovirus infection. TCRdb re-called the reads through MiXCR, storing one row per CDR3 protein. The repertoire has approximately 71,000 distinct CDR3 sequences, under 5% of them found once; the top ten carry less than 25%. The receptor's source is a human donor in good health (CMV status not recorded). Some clones in this sample may be carry-over from other donors' samples. The V call is TRBV7-9, the J call TRBJ1-6; weak D call: TRBD1 (5 bases). The sequenced sample was PBMCs. This CDR3 is CASSLETGGDSPLHF. CDR3 nucleotide sequence: TGTGCCAGCAGCTTAGAAACAGGAGGTGATTCACCCCTCCACTTT.